Listed below are T cell receptor beta chains from one sample, sequenced in a study of blood T cell repertoires in COVID-19. Data came from immunoSEQ multiplex PCR; TCRdb stores just in-frame clones and leaves some out. The sample has more than 200,000 clones; more than 75% are singletons. Sequencing was performed on peripheral blood. All receptors derive from a man older than 75 with acute or convalescent COVID-19. The CDR3 runs from the conserved cysteine through the conserved F or W. A D gene is named only where the DNA matches it firmly. Clone size, where shown, is once, few, many, or a class for clones that have expanded.

TRBJ2-3	NA	TRBV9	NA	CASSERNTDTQYF	TGTGCCAGCAGCGAGCGGAACACAGATACGCAGTATTTT
TRBJ2-7	TRBD1	TRBV25-1	NA	CASSESGRGQYEQYF	TGTGCCAGCAGTGAATCGGGCAGGGGGCAGTACGAGCAGTACTTC
TRBJ2-3	NA	TRBV4-1	once	CASSQLGSNKDTQYF	TGCGCCAGCAGCCAACTCGGGAGTAATAAAGATACGCAGTATTTT
TRBJ2-3	TRBD2	TRBV9	NA	CASSPQLAKYSTDTQYF	TGTGCCAGCAGCCCGCAACTAGCGAAATATAGCACAGATACGCAGTATTTT
TRBJ2-1	TRBD2	TRBV7-6	NA	CASSLMGSGSYNEQFF	TGTGCCAGCAGCTTAATGGGTAGCGGGAGTTATAATGAGCAGTTCTTC
TRBJ2-7	NA	TRBV28	NA	CASSAPAGEQYF	TGTGCCAGCAGTGCCCCGGCGGGCGAGCAGTACTTC
TRBJ2-3	NA	TRBV18	NA	CASSPGKIGGTDTQYF	TGTGCCAGCTCACCAGGCAAGATTGGAGGCACAGATACGCAGTATTTT
TRBJ2-2	TRBD1	TRBV4-2	NA	CASSQDVSRGLSGELFF	TGTGCCAGCAGCCAAGATGTTAGCAGGGGGCTGAGCGGGGAGCTGTTTTTT
TRBJ2-3	NA	TRBV3-1/TRBV3-2	few	CASSQDFPSGTDTQYF	TGTGCCAGCAGCCAAGATTTTCCTAGCGGCACAGATACGCAGTATTTT
TRBJ1-2	NA	TRBV7-9	NA	CASSRPSDSDGYTF	TGTGCCAGCAGCCGACCATCGGACAGTGACGGCTACACCTTC
TRBJ2-5	TRBD1	TRBV2	NA	CASSEGTGGKETQYF	TGTGCCAGCAGTGAAGGCACAGGGGGTAAAGAGACCCAGTACTTC
TRBJ2-5	NA	TRBV5-1	NA	CASSLLLDGETQYF	TGCGCCAGCAGCTTGCTACTAGACGGCGAGACCCAGTACTTC
TRBJ1-5	TRBD1	TRBV27	NA	CASSRTGRAQPQHF	TGTGCCAGCAGTCGGACAGGGCGGGCTCAGCCCCAGCATTTT
TRBJ1-1	NA	TRBV30	NA	CAWSTRGRNTEAFF	TGTGCCTGGAGTACCAGGGGACGGAACACTGAAGCTTTCTTT
TRBJ2-3	NA	TRBV29-1	once	CSVGDGTDTQYF	TGCAGCGTCGGAGACGGGACAGATACGCAGTATTTT
TRBJ2-1	TRBD2	TRBV2	NA	CASSKGLAHYNEQFF	TGTGCCAGCAGTAAGGGACTAGCGCATTACAATGAGCAGTTCTTC
TRBJ1-2	NA	TRBV28	NA	CASSSSQINYGYTF	TGTGCCAGCAGTTCCTCACAGATAAACTATGGCTACACCTTC
TRBJ2-1	NA	TRBV12-3/TRBV12-4	few	CASTLDSEQFF	TGTGCCAGCACCCTAGACAGTGAGCAGTTCTTC
TRBJ2-2	TRBD2	TRBV11-2	NA	CASSLAGGARTGELFF	TGTGCCAGCAGCTTAGCGGGGGGGGCGCGCACCGGGGAGCTGTTTTTT
TRBJ2-3	NA	TRBV7-3	NA	CASSLSVARNTDTQYF	TGTGCCAGCAGCTTATCCGTAGCGCGAAACACAGATACGCAGTATTTT
TRBJ1-2	TRBD1	TRBV18	NA	CASSPGFTGGNYGYTF	TGTGCCAGCTCACCAGGGTTTACAGGGGGCAACTATGGCTACACCTTC
TRBJ2-7	NA	TRBV19	NA	CASSLEQGSPSYEQYF	TGTGCCAGTAGTCTGGAACAGGGTTCCCCTTCCTACGAGCAGTACTTC
TRBJ1-4	NA	TRBV5-5	NA	CASSYYGGPNEKLFF	TGTGCCAGCAGCTATTATGGGGGCCCTAATGAAAAACTGTTTTTT
TRBJ2-5	NA	TRBV7-9	NA	CASSLAVLAETQYF	TGTGCCAGCAGCTTAGCGGTACTAGCAGAGACCCAGTACTTC
TRBJ1-6	TRBD1	TRBV6-5	NA	CASSRDRGQSPLHF	TGTGCCAGCTCTAGGGACAGGGGGCAATCACCCCTCCACTTT
TRBJ1-4	NA	TRBV19	NA	CASSGDRYEKLFF	TGTGCCAGTAGTGGTGACAGATATGAAAAACTGTTTTTT
TRBJ1-4	NA	TRBV5-6	NA	CASSHSSLAGVNEKLFF	TGTGCCAGCAGTCACAGCAGCTTGGCGGGTGTGAATGAAAAACTGTTTTTT
TRBJ2-1	NA	TRBV6-4	NA	CASSDEFTGKGNEQFF	TGTGCCAGCAGTGACGAGTTTACAGGGAAGGGGAATGAGCAGTTCTTC
TRBJ2-1	NA	TRBV6-6	NA	CASSSSGRQDNEQFF	TGTGCCAGCAGTTCCTCGGGGCGGCAAGACAATGAGCAGTTCTTC
TRBJ2-3	TRBD2	TRBV19	NA	CASSMLAGASTQYF	TGTGCCAGTAGTATGCTAGCGGGAGCAAGTACGCAGTATTTT
TRBJ1-4	NA	TRBV6-5	few	CASSSTVGEKLFF	TGTGCCAGCAGTTCGACAGTGGGTGAAAAACTGTTTTTT
TRBJ2-1	NA	TRBV11-2	NA	CASSLGRVMENEQFF	TGTGCCAGCAGCTTAGGCAGGGTAATGGAAAATGAGCAGTTCTTC
TRBJ1-6	NA	TRBV27	NA	CASSLGHYNSPLHF	TGTGCCAGCAGCTTGGGACATTACAATTCACCCCTCCACTTT
TRBJ2-1	NA	TRBV12-3/TRBV12-4	NA	CASSFGVSEQFF	TGTGCCAGCAGTTTCGGGGTTTCCGAGCAGTTCTTC
TRBJ2-7	TRBD1	TRBV6-6	NA	CASRAGTGGSYEQYF	TGTGCCAGCAGAGCTGGGACAGGTGGATCCTACGAGCAGTACTTC